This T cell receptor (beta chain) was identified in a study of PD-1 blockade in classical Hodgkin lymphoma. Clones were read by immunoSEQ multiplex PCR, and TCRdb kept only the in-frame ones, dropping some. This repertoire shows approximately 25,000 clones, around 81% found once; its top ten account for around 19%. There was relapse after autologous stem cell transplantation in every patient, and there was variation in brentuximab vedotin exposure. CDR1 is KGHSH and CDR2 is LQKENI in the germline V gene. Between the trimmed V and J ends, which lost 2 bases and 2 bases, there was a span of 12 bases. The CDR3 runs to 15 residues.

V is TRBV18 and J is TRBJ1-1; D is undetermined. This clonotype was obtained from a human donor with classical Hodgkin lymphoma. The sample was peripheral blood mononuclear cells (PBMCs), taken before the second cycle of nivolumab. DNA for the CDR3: TGTGCCAGCTCACCATCGTATGAGGGTAACACTGAAGCTTTCTTT. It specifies CASSPSYEGNTEAFF.